What follows are 27 T cell receptor beta chains derived from one specimen sequenced in a study of T cells in Graves' hyperthyroidism and ophthalmopathy (dated by TCRdb to the late 2010s). The library was made by multiplex PCR. TCRdb names Illumina HiSeq 2000 as the instrument used. TCR beta CDR3 regions were amplified from RNA transcripts. A first-round RT-PCR of the TCR CDR3 used the HTBI primer set with the Qiagen OneStep RT-PCR kit. TCRdb handled the public reads itself, with Q25 trimming in fastp and clone calling in MiXCR, and kept productive beta chains. Each entry is one CDR3 protein sequence, shown with its most common DNA and genes. For this sample there are approximately 740,000 distinct CDR3 sequences; around 15% appear just once. Clones ranked in the top ten supply roughly 10% of the sample. Sequencing input: blood. All receptors derive from a woman under 30 with Graves' hyperthyroidism.

Only a few counts were recorded for this clonotype. J is TRBJ2-1 and V is TRBV29-1; possibly TRBD2 for D (5 bases). Looked up from germline, CDR1 is SQVTM and CDR2 is ANQGSEA. The CDR3 runs to 12 residues. V dropped 5 bases and J dropped 13 bases, with 18 bases sitting between them. The CDR3, as DNA: TGCAGCGTTTTGCCCCGGAGGACTGAACAGTTCTTC. Translation gives CSVLPRRTEQFF.

The chain has TRBV7-8 and TRBJ2-1, with D possibly being TRBD1 (6 bases). The CDR3 is 13 residues long. V was clipped by 7 bases and J by 6 bases, with 13 bases between them. Germline CDR1 and CDR2: SGHVS and FQNEAQ. Here the CDR3 reads CASTNTRGNEQFF. CDR3 nucleotide sequence: TGTGCCAGCACCAATACCAGGGGCAATGAGCAGTTCTTC.

In this sample, this clonotype turned up a few times. The V gene is TRBV18, the J gene TRBJ2-4; 9 nucleotides line up with TRBD1. V lost 3 bases and J lost 4; bases outside the gene matches: 10. Germline V gene lookup returns CDR1 KGHSH and CDR2 LQKENI. The CDR3 totals 17 residues. CDR3 residues: CASSPFGQGYDKNIQYF. The CDR3 coding sequence is TGTGCCAGCTCACCGTTTGGACAGGGGTACGATAAAAACATTCAGTACTTC.

This clonotype appeared many times. The V call is TRBV28, the J call TRBJ2-7; D perhaps matches TRBD1 (6 bases). There are 14 residues in the CDR3. The V gene lost 5 bases and the J gene lost 4 bases, with 15 bases spanning the gap. The germline CDR1 and CDR2 sequences are MDHEN and SYDVKM. As DNA, the CDR3 is TGTGCCAGCAGTCTACCTCCTGGACAGTACGAGCAGTACTTC. It is translated as CASSLPPGQYEQYF. Complete variable domain (other parts from reference TRBV28 and TRBJ2-7): DVKVTQSSRYLVKRTGEKVFLECVQDMDHENMFWYRQDPGLGLRLIYFSYDVKMKEKGDIPEGYSVSREKKERFSLILESASTNQTSMYLCASSLPPGQYEQYFGPGTRLTVT.

This clonotype was observed a handful of times. The V and J genes are TRBV28 and TRBJ2-1; 12 positions agree with TRBD2. TRBJ2-7 explains the end of the DNA better; the J call may be wrong. Germline V gene data show CDR1 as MDHEN and CDR2 as SYDVKM. CDR3 length equals 16 residues. CDR3 DNA: TGTGCCAGCAGTTCTCGACTAGCGGGAGCCTACAATGAGCAGTACTTC. This encodes CASSSRLAGAYNEQYF.

This clonotype came up a few times. The CDR3 here is CAGGDIHEQYF. CDR3 nucleotides: TGTGCCGGAGGGGACATCCACGAGCAGTACTTC. J is TRBJ2-7 and V is TRBV7-9; the D call may be TRBD1 or TRBD2 (6 bases each). This CDR3 spans 11 amino acids. Trimming removed 11 bases from V and 5 bases from J, with 13 bases in between. Germline CDR1 SEHNR, CDR2 FQNEAQ (reference sequence).

This clonotype was recorded at least ten times. J is TRBJ2-3 and V is TRBV7-2, with 13 bases that match TRBD2. CDR3 length equals 16 residues. The germline V gene encodes CDR1 SGHTA and CDR2 FQGNSA. The junction had 8 bases not matched to a gene; V was cut back by 5 bases and J by 6 bases. CDR3 residues: CASSQRLAGGGDTQYF. The CDR3 nucleotides read TGTGCCAGCAGCCAACGACTAGCGGGAGGCGGTGATACGCAGTATTTT.

This clonotype was recorded at least ten times. This rearrangement joins TRBV9 to TRBJ2-1, with D unclear. V was clipped by 1 base and J by 7 bases, with 6 bases between them. The germline CDR1 and CDR2 sequences are SGDLS and YYNGEE. This CDR3 is built from 12 residues. The CDR3 is CASSVSVNEQFF. CDR3 in DNA: TGTGCCAGCAGCGTATCAGTAAATGAGCAGTTCTTC.

In this sample, this clonotype turned up many times. The chain joins TRBV20-1 to TRBJ2-1, with 11 positions matching TRBD2. V lost 5 bases to trimming and J lost 7 bases; unmatched junction nucleotides: 16. The CDR3 is made up of 17 amino acids. Germline V gives CDR1 DFQATT, CDR2 SNEGSKA (reference sequence). The CDR3 DNA reads as TGCAGTGCTCCGCCGATTAGGCTAGCGGGAGGTCAGAATGAGCAGTTCTTC. This sequence encodes CSAPPIRLAGGQNEQFF.

This clonotype was seen many times. V usage is TRBV4-2 and J usage is TRBJ2-7; 12 nucleotides align to TRBD2. In germline, CDR1 is LGHNA, CDR2 YNFKEQ. V was clipped by 3 bases and J by 2 bases; unmatched bases: 5. This CDR3 spans 16 amino acids. In nucleotides, the CDR3 is TGTGCCAGCAGCCATGAACTAGCGGGAGGTGCCTACGAGCAGTACTTC. Its protein product is CASSHELAGGAYEQYF.

This clonotype turned up a few times. This rearrangement joins TRBV28 to TRBJ1-5; weak D call: TRBD1 (5 bases). The CDR3 covers 17 residues. In germline, CDR1 is MDHEN, CDR2 SYDVKM. Deletions cut 7 bases from V and 0 bases from J, with 19 bases between. CDR3: CASTRTPRLYSNQPQHF. CDR3 coding DNA: TGTGCCAGCACGCGGACACCGCGCCTTTATAGCAATCAGCCCCAGCATTTT.

CDR3 protein: CSVRQGFQETQYF. The CDR3 DNA follows: TGCAGCGTCCGACAGGGATTCCAAGAGACCCAGTACTTC. The chain recombines TRBV29-1 with TRBJ2-5; 7 positions agree with TRBD1. Trimming took 6 bases from V and 1 from J; bases not matched to a gene: 5. This CDR3 comprises 13 residues. Per the germline V gene, CDR1 is SQVTM and CDR2 is ANQGSEA.

This clonotype was found many times. The chain recombines TRBV20-1 with TRBJ2-3, with D possibly matching TRBD2 (5 bases). V gave up 6 bases and J gave up 0 bases, with 13 bases separating them. The CDR3 is 14 amino acids. Germline CDR1 reads DFQATT; CDR2 reads SNEGSKA (reference sequence). The CDR3 DNA reads TGCAGTGCCCTAGCCTCAAGGAGCACAGATACGCAGTATTTT. Translating it yields CSALASRSTDTQYF.

This clonotype was seen only a few times. V gene TRBV7-3 combines with J gene TRBJ1-6, with 10 bases matching TRBD1. Germline V gives CDR1 SGHTA, CDR2 FQGTGA. The CDR3 contains 16 residues. The trim removed 0 bases at V and 7 bases at J, leaving 3 bases unmatched. The CDR3 loop is CASSLTGDRGNSPLHF. For the CDR3, the DNA is TGTGCCAGCAGCTTAACGGGGGACAGGGGAAATTCACCCCTCCACTTT.

This clonotype was recorded a few times. The chain joins TRBV27 to TRBJ1-3; D gene uncertain. V lost 5 bases, J lost 0 bases, and 8 bases lay in between. The CDR3 extends over 14 amino acids. Germline CDR1 MNHEY, CDR2 SMNVEV (reference sequence). The CDR3 is CASSPSVSGNTIYF. The CDR3 nucleotides are TGTGCCAGCAGTCCCTCGGTCTCTGGAAACACCATATATTTT.

V gene TRBV18 combines with J gene TRBJ1-2; D remains ambiguous. The CDR3 has 12 amino acids. The ends were cut back, 3 bases at V and 8 bases at J, with 10 bases in the middle. Per the germline V gene, CDR1 is KGHSH and CDR2 is LQKENI. The CDR3: CASSPLESGYTF. The DNA of the CDR3 is TGTGCCAGCTCACCGCTAGAGAGCGGCTACACCTTC.

This clonotype was counted ten times or more. The V and J genes are TRBV4-1 and TRBJ2-2, with D perhaps matching TRBD2 (6 bases). Per germline, CDR1 MGHRA and CDR2 YSYEKL. The V end was cut by 4 bases, the J end by 7 bases, with 16 bases between. CDR3 length: 15 residues. This chain's CDR3 is CASSPGPGGIGELFF. As DNA, the CDR3 is TGCGCCAGCAGCCCGGGACCCGGCGGGATCGGGGAGCTGTTTTTT.

This clonotype was seen ten or more times. At one end, the junction sequence differs from germline, possibly due to a read error. The V call is TRBV5-6, the J call TRBJ2-5, with 9 bases matching TRBD1. Germline V gene lookup returns CDR1 SGHDT and CDR2 YYEEEE. The CDR3 sequence is 14 residues long. In DNA form, the CDR3 reads TGCGCCAGCAGCTTCACAGGGGGCGGAGAGACCCAGTACTTC. It is translated as CASSFTGGGETQYF.

The chain joins TRBV7-9 to TRBJ2-1, with TRBD2 matching over 10 bases. CDR1 and CDR2 from the germline V gene are SEHNR and FQNEAQ (reference sequence). The CDR3 sequence is 15 residues long. After removal of 6 bases from V and 7 bases from J, the junction contained 9 bases not matched to a gene. The CDR3 DNA follows: TGTGCCAGCAGGTCCCTAGCGGGAGAGAGGAATGAGCAGTTCTTC. This encodes CASRSLAGERNEQFF.

The chain joins TRBV6-5 to TRBJ1-5; D is undetermined. Trimming shortened V by 4 bases and J by 5 bases, and 12 bases separated the two germline ends. Germline-derived CDR1 and CDR2 are MNHEY and SVGAGI. The CDR3 is 14 amino acids. CDR3 DNA sequence: TGTGCCAGCAGTTTAGAGGGTGTTGATCAGCCCCAGCATTTT. It is translated as CASSLEGVDQPQHF.

This clonotype was seen many times. The chain links TRBV5-8 to TRBJ2-3; 9 bases are a match to TRBD2. Germline assignment: CDR1 SGHTS and CDR2 YDEGEE. V was clipped by 10 bases and J by 2 bases; unmatched bases: 11. The CDR3 sequence is 15 residues long. The CDR3 nucleotides are TGTGCCGTAAGTTCGGAGCGGGAGGTCACAGATACGCAGTATTTT. It yields the protein CAVSSEREVTDTQYF.

This clonotype was seen at least ten times. The chain is built from TRBV7-9 and TRBJ2-5, with 9 positions matching TRBD1. Germline CDR1 reads SEHNR; CDR2 reads FQNEAQ (reference sequence). The CDR3 has 15 residues. V was pared by 5 bases and J by 5 bases, with 9 bases of the junction left unmatched. The CDR3 DNA reads as TGTGCCAGCAGCATGCGGACAGGGGTGCGGGAGACCCAGTACTTC. Translating it yields CASSMRTGVRETQYF.

The chain has TRBV10-3 and TRBJ2-7, with D perhaps matching TRBD1 (6 bases). CDR1 and CDR2 (germline): ENHRY, SYGVKD. The CDR3 loop spans 17 amino acids. The V and J ends lost 2 bases and 7 bases respectively, with 24 bases between them. For the CDR3, the DNA is TGTGCCATCAGTGAGGCCTTTCGACAGGAAGGTTTCCTGGAGCAGTACTTC. Its protein product is CAISEAFRQEGFLEQYF.

The chain links TRBV30 to TRBJ2-1; 7 bases map to TRBD1. The germline CDR1 and CDR2 sequences are GTSNPN and SVGIG (reference sequence). This CDR3 contains 15 residues. V trimming: 1 base; J trimming: 3 bases; junction bases outside the gene matches: 6. The CDR3 here is CAWSGRQGYYNEQFF. The CDR3 DNA reads TGTGCCTGGAGTGGACGACAGGGTTACTACAATGAGCAGTTCTTC.

The chain combines TRBV4-2 with TRBJ2-3, with 10 positions matching TRBD2. Germline CDR1 reads LGHNA; CDR2 reads YNFKEQ. With V trimmed by 5 bases and J by 2 bases, 16 bases remained unmatched. The CDR3 covers 19 residues. CDR3 sequence (DNA): TGTGCCAGCAGCACTCAACCCCTAGCGGGAGCCATAAACACAGATACGCAGTATTTT. Protein product: CASSTQPLAGAINTDTQYF.

A remark on this clonotype: A read error is possible here, since a much larger clone lies one base away. The gene calls are TRBV27 and TRBJ2-3; D is possibly TRBD1 (6 bases). Germline values: CDR1 MNHEY, CDR2 SMNVEV (reference sequence). The CDR3 contains 19 residues. CDR3: CDSSLLNPGTPRPTDTQYF. CDR3 bases: TGTGACAGCAGTTTACTAAACCCGGGGACACCCCGCCCCACAGATACGCAGTATTTT.

This clonotype was found a few times. The V and J genes are TRBV27 and TRBJ2-2; a weak D match, TRBD2 (5 bases). CDR3 length equals 16 residues. Germline values: CDR1 MNHEY, CDR2 SMNVEV (reference sequence). The V gene lost 4 bases and the J gene lost 5 bases, with 17 bases spanning the gap. The CDR3, as DNA: TGTGCCAGCAGTTCACCCAGCGGCCATCGGACCGGGGAGCTGTTTTTT. It specifies CASSSPSGHRTGELFF.